This TCR beta chain is drawn from a study of CD8+ T cells in alopecia areata. TCR sequencing used cDNA made by reverse transcription of extracted RNA. TCRdb keeps only in-frame clones here, not all; method: immunoSEQ multiplex PCR. The repertoire consists of approximately 8,000 clones, with about two thirds occurring once and the leading ten covering roughly 13%. Both peripheral blood and punch biopsies of lesional scalp skin were obtained from patients who had alopecia areata. With 7 bases removed from V and 5 bases from J, the gap between germline ends came to 13 bases. The CDR3 loop spans 13 amino acids. Germline V CDR1 and CDR2: MGHRA, YSYEKL.

The clonotype comes from a human donor with alopecia areata. The chain joins TRBV4-1 to TRBJ2-3; D ambiguous. The source material was skin, sampled at week 0. The CDR3 DNA sequence: TGCGCCAGCACCCTCGATGTTGGAGATACGCAGTATTTT. Translated: CASTLDVGDTQYF.